The 20 T cell receptor beta chains below come from one sample, sequenced in a study of shared clonotypes between healthy human individuals. Assay used: immunoSEQ multiplex PCR; TCRdb lists only in-frame clones, some missing. The sample contains about 640,000 clones, about 78% of which appear only once. Sequenced: memory CD4+ T cells sorted from blood. Subset described: CD45RA-negative fraction. These receptors were obtained from a young woman in good health.

Here the CDR3 DNA reads TGTGCCAGCACTTACAGAATCAATCAGCCCCAGCATTTT. This translates into CASTYRINQPQHF. The rearrangement joins TRBV28 to TRBJ1-5; no clear D. The germline gives CDR1 MDHEN, CDR2 SYDVKM. The V end lost 7 bases, the J end lost 3 bases, and 10 bases lay between the germline ends. The CDR3 is made up of 13 amino acids.

This rearrangement joins TRBV19 to TRBJ2-5; 8 nucleotides match TRBD1. Germline trimming cut 3 bases from V and 4 bases from J; bases unmatched to any gene: 13. The CDR3 length is 17 residues. CDR1 and CDR2 (germline): LNHDA, SQIVND (reference sequence). The CDR3 region is CASSIAPAGGLLETQYF. The CDR3 nucleotides are TGTGCCAGTAGTATCGCCCCAGCAGGGGGCCTCCTAGAGACCCAGTACTTC.

This clone was picked up a small number of times. The chain links TRBV5-1 to TRBJ2-3, with D perhaps TRBD1 or TRBD2 (5 bases each). CDR3 size: 15 residues. Trimming took 1 base from V and 2 from J, leaving 11 bases between them. Looked up from germline, CDR1 is SGHRS and CDR2 is YFSETQ. CDR3 DNA sequence: TGCGCCAGCAGCTTGAGTCCGGGGACCACAGATACGCAGTATTTT. It is translated as CASSLSPGTTDTQYF. Supplemented by reference TRBV5-1 and TRBJ2-3, the full variable domain reads KAGVTQTPRYLIKTRGQQVTLSCSPISGHRSVSWYQQTPGQGLQFLFEYFSETQRNKGNFPGRFSGRQFSNSRSEMNVSTLELGDSALYLCASSLSPGTTDTQYFGPGTRLTVL.

CDR3 sequence reads: CASGTGVVWEQFF. The CDR3 DNA follows: TGTGCCTCCGGGACAGGGGTAGTTTGGGAGCAGTTCTTC. The genes are TRBV19 and TRBJ2-1; 10 bases are a match to TRBD1. In germline, CDR1 is LNHDA, CDR2 SQIVND (reference sequence). CDR3 length equals 13 residues. J was trimmed by 10 bases and V by 11 bases; bases with no gene match: 11.

CDR3 loop: CASSRRGDTQYF. CDR3 coding DNA: TGTGCCAGCAGCCGTAGGGGTGATACGCAGTATTTT. The genes are TRBV27 and TRBJ2-3; tentative D call: TRBD1 (5 bases). V was cut by 6 bases and J by 6 bases, with 10 bases left in between. Germline assignment: CDR1 MNHEY and CDR2 SMNVEV (reference sequence). This CDR3 spans 12 amino acids.

The gene calls are TRBV29-1 and TRBJ2-7; a possible D gene is TRBD1 (6 bases). V lost 7 bases and J 5 bases, leaving 18 bases between the germline ends. Germline CDR1 SQVTM, CDR2 ANQGSEA. The CDR3 loop spans 13 amino acids. DNA of the CDR3: TGCAGCGCCTATCAGTATGGGGGCGACGAGCAGTACTTC. It codes for CSAYQYGGDEQYF.

V usage is TRBV7-2 and J usage is TRBJ2-2; D is unclear. The CDR3 consists of 13 residues. The germline CDR1 and CDR2 sequences are SGHTA and FQGNSA. With 5 bases removed from V and 8 bases from J, the gap between germline ends came to 12 bases. The CDR3, as DNA: TGTGCCAGCAGCAATCGACTGTCAGGGGAGCTGTTTTTT. This translates into CASSNRLSGELFF.

This clone was detected only a few times. The chain has TRBV5-1 and TRBJ2-7, with TRBD2 identical over 10 bases. This CDR3 region has 16 residues. V was clipped by 8 bases and J by 4 bases; unmatched bases: 15. CDR1 is SGHRS and CDR2 is YFSETQ in the germline V gene. Here the CDR3 reads CASARASGSLGYEQYF. The CDR3 region has the DNA TGCGCCAGTGCCCGGGCTAGCGGGAGTTTAGGGTACGAGCAGTACTTC.

V gene TRBV15 combines with J gene TRBJ1-4; D is uncertain. The CDR3 is 13 residues long. Germline V gives CDR1 LNHNV, CDR2 YYDKDF (reference sequence). V was pared by 6 bases and J by 8 bases, with 13 bases between. Here the CDR3 reads CATRRRDNEKLFF. As DNA, the CDR3 is TGTGCCACCAGGAGAAGGGATAACGAAAAACTGTTTTTT.

V gene TRBV4-1 combines with J gene TRBJ2-1, with D maybe TRBD2 (5 bases). The ends were cut back, 4 bases at V and 4 bases at J, with 20 bases in the middle. Germline-derived CDR1 and CDR2 are MGHRA and YSYEKL. The CDR3 loop spans 17 amino acids. The CDR3 protein is CASSPGSGATYYNEQFF. CDR3 nucleotide sequence: TGCGCCAGCAGCCCGGGGAGCGGCGCCACATATTACAATGAGCAGTTCTTC.

This clone was recorded at least ten times. This chain connects TRBV5-1 to TRBJ2-1; 10 nucleotides agree with TRBD2. Looked up from germline, CDR1 is SGHRS and CDR2 is YFSETQ. The CDR3 is 18 amino acids. Trimming cost V 0 bases and J 5 bases; bases outside gene matches: 11. The CDR3 here is CASSLVSSGSGGNNEQFF. CDR3 nucleotides: TGCGCCAGCAGCTTGGTTTCTAGCGGGAGTGGCGGTAACAATGAGCAGTTCTTC. The whole variable domain, filled in from reference TRBV5-1 and TRBJ2-1, reads KAGVTQTPRYLIKTRGQQVTLSCSPISGHRSVSWYQQTPGQGLQFLFEYFSETQRNKGNFPGRFSGRQFSNSRSEMNVSTLELGDSALYLCASSLVSSGSGGNNEQFFGPGTRLTVL.

The gene calls are TRBV18 and TRBJ1-1; weak D call: TRBD1 (6 bases). The CDR3 has 13 residues. From germline, CDR1 is KGHSH and CDR2 LQKENI. V lost 5 bases to trimming and J lost 8 bases, with 15 bases between them. The CDR3, as DNA: TGTGCCAGCTCATTCACAGGGTCGGGGGAAGCTTTCTTT. Amino acid sequence: CASSFTGSGEAFF.

This chain uses TRBV9 with TRBJ2-5, with D unclear. CDR3 size: 14 residues. Germline CDR1 and CDR2: SGDLS and YYNGEE. Trimming removed 0 bases at V and 0 bases at J, with 6 bases between. The CDR3 region is CASSVDINQETQYF. DNA for the CDR3: TGTGCCAGCAGCGTAGACATCAACCAAGAGACCCAGTACTTC.

This clone turned up a few times. The chain is built from TRBV19 and TRBJ2-1; D not certain. V was trimmed by 3 bases and J by 7 bases, leaving 10 bases between them. This CDR3 is 13 amino acids long. Germline values: CDR1 LNHDA, CDR2 SQIVND (reference sequence). The chain's CDR3 is CASSISTLNEQFF. The CDR3 bases are TGTGCCAGTAGTATTTCCACCTTGAATGAGCAGTTCTTC.

The rearrangement joins TRBV19 to TRBJ2-7; TRBD2 matches 11 bases. The CDR3 loop spans 17 amino acids. The trim removed 5 bases at V and 1 base at J, leaving 10 bases unmatched. Germline V lookup: CDR1 LNHDA, CDR2 SQIVND (reference sequence). The CDR3 DNA reads as TGTGCCAGTAGTCTCACAGGGACTAGCGGAGGGTCCTACGAGCAGTACTTC. Amino acids: CASSLTGTSGGSYEQYF.

The chain is built from TRBV27 and TRBJ1-1; maybe TRBD1 (5 bases). Germline V gene lookup returns CDR1 MNHEY and CDR2 SMNVEV (reference sequence). The CDR3 has 14 residues. V dropped 5 bases and J dropped 1 base, with 11 bases sitting between them. CDR3 amino acids: CASSLQTANTEAFF. The CDR3 DNA reads TGTGCCAGCAGTCTACAGACAGCGAACACTGAAGCTTTCTTT.

The rearrangement joins TRBV12-5 to TRBJ1-2, with 8 bases that match TRBD1. Germline assignment: CDR1 LGHNT and CDR2 FRNRAP. This CDR3 region has 16 residues. After removal of 4 bases from V and 8 bases from J, the junction contained 15 bases not matched to a gene. The CDR3 DNA is TGTGCTAGTGGTTGGTCGACAGGGGCCTTCCCTTACGGCTACACCTTC. It is translated as CASGWSTGAFPYGYTF. The full variable domain, its missing parts supplied by reference TRBV12-5 and TRBJ1-2, is DARVTQTPRHKVTEMGQEVTMRCQPILGHNTVFWYRQTMMQGLELLAYFRNRAPLDDSGMPKDRFSAEMPDATLATLKIQPSEPRDSAVYFCASGWSTGAFPYGYTFGSGTRLTVV.

This clone was seen many times. V usage is TRBV7-9 and J usage is TRBJ2-7; perhaps D is TRBD1 or TRBD2 (6 bases each). CDR1 is SEHNR, CDR2 FQNEAQ, per germline (reference sequence). Between the trimmed V and J ends, which lost 5 bases and 0 bases, there was a span of 17 bases. This CDR3 is built from 16 residues. DNA for the CDR3: TGTGCCAGCAGCCCAAGCCGGGGGCGGCTCTCCTACGAGCAGTACTTC. It is translated as CASSPSRGRLSYEQYF.

This chain joins TRBV25-1 and TRBJ2-2; D may be TRBD2 (5 bases). The CDR3 is 16 residues long. Germline assignment: CDR1 MGHDK and CDR2 SYGVNS. Trimming removed 4 bases from V and 1 base from J, with 13 bases in between. CDR3 loop: CASSGGWGENTGELFF. The CDR3 DNA is TGTGCCAGCAGTGGGGGTTGGGGAGAGAACACCGGGGAGCTGTTTTTT.

The V gene is TRBV20-1, the J gene TRBJ2-1, with D maybe TRBD1 (6 bases). V was clipped by 6 bases and J by 7 bases, with 10 bases between them. Per germline, CDR1 DFQATT and CDR2 SNEGSKA (reference sequence). This CDR3 comprises 11 residues. In nucleotides, the CDR3 is TGCAGTGCCCAGGGGCTGAATGAGCAGTTCTTC. It codes for CSAQGLNEQFF.